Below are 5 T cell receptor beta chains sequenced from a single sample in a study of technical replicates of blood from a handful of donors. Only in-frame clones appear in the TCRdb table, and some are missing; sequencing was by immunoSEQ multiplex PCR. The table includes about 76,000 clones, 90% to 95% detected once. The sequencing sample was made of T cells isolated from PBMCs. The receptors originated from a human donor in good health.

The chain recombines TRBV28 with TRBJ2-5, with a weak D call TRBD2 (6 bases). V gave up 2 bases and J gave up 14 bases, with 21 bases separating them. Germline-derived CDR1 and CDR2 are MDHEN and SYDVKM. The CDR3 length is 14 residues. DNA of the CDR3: TGTGCCAGCAGTTTAGCGGGAACGGGCCCCAGAGTCTACTTC. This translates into CASSLAGTGPRVYF.

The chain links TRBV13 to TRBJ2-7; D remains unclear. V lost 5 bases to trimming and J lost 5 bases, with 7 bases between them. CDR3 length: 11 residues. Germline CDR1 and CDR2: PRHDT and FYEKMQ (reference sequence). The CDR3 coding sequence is TGTGCCAGCAGCCCCATTCACGAGCAGTACTTC. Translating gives CASSPIHEQYF.

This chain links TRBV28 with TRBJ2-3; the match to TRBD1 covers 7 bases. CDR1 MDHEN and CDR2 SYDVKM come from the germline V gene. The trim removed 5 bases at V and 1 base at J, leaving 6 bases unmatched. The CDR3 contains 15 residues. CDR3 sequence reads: CASSQGEFGTDTQYF. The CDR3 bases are TGTGCCAGCAGTCAGGGGGAATTCGGCACAGATACGCAGTATTTT.

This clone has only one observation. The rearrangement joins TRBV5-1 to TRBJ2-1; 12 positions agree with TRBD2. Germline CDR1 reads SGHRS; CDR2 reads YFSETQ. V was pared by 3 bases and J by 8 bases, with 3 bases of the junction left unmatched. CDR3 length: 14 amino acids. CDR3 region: CASSSSGGAYEQFF. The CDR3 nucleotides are TGCGCCAGCAGCTCTAGCGGGGGGGCGTATGAGCAGTTCTTC.

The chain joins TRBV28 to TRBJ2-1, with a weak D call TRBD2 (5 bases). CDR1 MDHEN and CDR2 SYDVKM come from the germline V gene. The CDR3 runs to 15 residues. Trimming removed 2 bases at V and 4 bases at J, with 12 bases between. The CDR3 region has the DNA TGTGCCAGCAGTTTAGGGGAGCGACAATACAATGAGCAGTTCTTC. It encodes CASSLGERQYNEQFF.